Below, one T cell receptor beta chain is given with its context. Its target antigen remains unknown. Base qualities are not at hand, and no much larger clone is one base apart. Receptors were amplified or captured by the immunoSEQ multiplex PCR assay. The table comes from immuneACCESS by way of TCRdb, which keeps in-frame sequences with V and J called. Part of the clones is missing from these tables; in studies checked, under half for an unresolved V gene and the rest for unknown reasons. The sample contains roughly 51,000 clones, 80% to 95% of them found a single time. The ten largest clones capture about 0.18% of the sample. V is trimmed back by 3 bases and J by 5 bases, and the junction contains 6 bases that no gene match accounts for. The cysteine opens and the phenylalanine closes a CDR3 of 17 amino acids. The only DNA kept is the CDR3, 51 bases in frame from the first base. From a lookup of the germline V gene, CDR1 and CDR2 are MDHEN and SYDVKM.

The data were obtained in a study of T cell changes during pregnancy in multiple sclerosis (dated by TCRdb to about 2019). Concerning the study at large: Changes in the T cell repertoire over the course of pregnancy were examined in this study in women with multiple sclerosis.

The specimen comprised CD4+ T cells from peripheral blood mononuclear cells, sampled after pregnancy. This receptor was taken from a female donor in good health, enrolled as a control in a pregnancy study. The sequence is built from TRBV28 and TRBJ2-6, with 11 bases in between that match TRBD1. The DNA sequence is TGTGCCAGCAGTTTCCTAAAGGACAGGGGGCGGGCCAACGTCCTGACTTTC. It translates as CASSFLKDRGRANVLTF.